These T cell receptor beta chains were read from a single sample in a study of shared clonotypes between healthy human individuals. This table comes from immunoSEQ multiplex PCR, and its TCRdb copy is limited to in-frame clones, with some not included. Of about 600,000 clones in the sample, 95% to 96% were seen once. Sequenced: naive CD8+ T cells sorted from blood. These receptors all stem from a woman between 25 and 40 years old in good health. Both conserved end residues are part of each CDR3. The order of the fields is V gene, D gene, J gene, clone size, CDR3 protein, CDR3 DNA. The D gene is left open where the match is weak. Only part of the rows carry a size: once, few, many, or a class if the clone is expanded.

V: TRBV19
D: TRBD2
J: TRBJ2-7
size: NA
CDR3: CASSLTGTSGNYEQYF
DNA: TGTGCCAGTAGTCTAACCGGGACTAGCGGTAACTACGAGCAGTACTTC

V: TRBV4-1
D: NA
J: TRBJ1-1
size: NA
CDR3: CASSLRPGMNTEAFF
DNA: TGCGCCAGCAGCCTCCGCCCGGGAATGAACACTGAAGCTTTCTTT

V: TRBV30
D: TRBD1
J: TRBJ2-1
size: NA
CDR3: CACQDRGTHNEQFF
DNA: TGTGCCTGCCAAGACAGGGGGACTCACAATGAGCAGTTCTTC

V: TRBV27
D: NA
J: TRBJ2-7
size: NA
CDR3: CASSPASGAAYEQYF
DNA: TGTGCCAGCAGTCCAGCCTCTGGCGCCGCCTACGAGCAGTACTTC

V: TRBV4-1
D: TRBD1
J: TRBJ2-5
size: NA
CDR3: CASSTRTGSLQETQYF
DNA: TGCGCCAGCAGCACCCGGACAGGCTCCCTCCAAGAGACCCAGTACTTC

V: TRBV30
D: TRBD2
J: TRBJ2-7
size: once
CDR3: CAWSSGNGYEQYF
DNA: TGTGCCTGGAGTAGCGGGAATGGCTACGAGCAGTACTTC

V: TRBV28
D: TRBD2
J: TRBJ2-7
size: NA
CDR3: CASSLIAGGPNEQYF
DNA: TGTGCCAGCAGTTTAATAGCGGGAGGGCCCAACGAGCAGTACTTC

V: TRBV27
D: TRBD2
J: TRBJ2-1
size: NA
CDR3: CASSSIAGGGNEQFF
DNA: TGTGCCAGCAGTTCCATAGCGGGAGGTGGCAATGAGCAGTTCTTC

V: TRBV5-1
D: NA
J: TRBJ2-2
size: once
CDR3: CASSLTNTGELFF
DNA: TGCGCCAGCAGCTTAACGAACACCGGGGAGCTGTTTTTT

V: TRBV5-1
D: TRBD2
J: TRBJ2-1
size: NA
CDR3: CASRGTTRYNEQFF
DNA: TGCGCCAGCAGAGGGACTACAAGATACAATGAGCAGTTCTTC

V: TRBV6-4
D: TRBD1
J: TRBJ1-5
size: NA
CDR3: CASREGRGRTDSNQPQHF
DNA: TGTGCCAGCAGGGAGGGAAGGGGGCGGACAGATAGCAATCAGCCCCAGCATTTT

V: TRBV5-1
D: NA
J: TRBJ2-7
size: NA
CDR3: CASSLEQGMRTYEQYF
DNA: TGCGCCAGCAGCTTGGAACAGGGAATGCGAACCTACGAGCAGTACTTC

V: TRBV2
D: NA
J: TRBJ2-6
size: NA
CDR3: CASSEGGSSGANVLTF
DNA: TGTGCCAGCAGTGAAGGAGGTAGCTCTGGGGCCAACGTCCTGACTTTC

V: TRBV30
D: NA
J: TRBJ2-7
size: NA
CDR3: CAWTSGLSPYEQYF
DNA: TGTGCCTGGACCTCGGGGTTGAGTCCCTACGAGCAGTACTTC

V: TRBV13
D: NA
J: TRBJ2-1
size: NA
CDR3: CASSQGHYNEQFF
DNA: TGTGCCAGCAGCCAGGGACACTACAATGAGCAGTTCTTC

V: TRBV27
D: TRBD2
J: TRBJ2-1
size: NA
CDR3: CASSLNGGGYNEQFF
DNA: TGTGCCAGCAGTTTGAACGGGGGGGGTTACAATGAGCAGTTCTTC

V: TRBV19
D: NA
J: TRBJ2-1
size: NA
CDR3: CASSNLDGSSYNEQFF
DNA: TGTGCCAGTAGCAACCTCGACGGGAGCTCCTACAATGAGCAGTTCTTC

V: TRBV13
D: NA
J: TRBJ2-7
size: NA
CDR3: CASSLPTRGYEQYF
DNA: TGTGCCAGCAGCTTACCCACGCGGGGTTACGAGCAGTACTTC

V: TRBV5-1
D: NA
J: TRBJ2-5
size: NA
CDR3: CASSLDLNQETQYF
DNA: TGCGCCAGCAGCTTGGACCTAAACCAAGAGACCCAGTACTTC

V: TRBV5-6
D: NA
J: TRBJ2-3
size: NA
CDR3: CASSGYPRPDTQYF
DNA: TGTGCCAGCAGCGGATATCCCCGCCCAGATACGCAGTATTTT

V: TRBV4-1
D: TRBD2
J: TRBJ2-7
size: NA
CDR3: CASSQALAGGGEQYF
DNA: TGCGCCAGCAGCCAGGCCCTAGCGGGAGGTGGCGAGCAGTACTTC

V: TRBV7-2
D: NA
J: TRBJ2-7
size: NA
CDR3: CASSPSGDSSYEQYF
DNA: TGTGCCAGCAGTCCCTCGGGAGATAGTTCCTACGAGCAGTACTTC

V: TRBV11-2
D: TRBD2
J: TRBJ2-7
size: NA
CDR3: CASSAGLATYEQYF
DNA: TGTGCCAGCAGCGCGGGACTAGCTACTTACGAGCAGTACTTC

V: TRBV11-2
D: TRBD2
J: TRBJ2-7
size: NA
CDR3: CASSLPALAGGYEQYF
DNA: TGTGCCAGCAGCTTACCAGCTCTAGCGGGCGGCTACGAGCAGTACTTC

V: TRBV10-2
D: NA
J: TRBJ2-1
size: NA
CDR3: CASSESRTSHEQFF
DNA: TGCGCCAGCAGTGAGTCGCGGACTTCCCATGAGCAGTTCTTC

V: TRBV25-1
D: NA
J: TRBJ1-1
size: NA
CDR3: CASSELVGGVNTEAFF
DNA: TGTGCCAGCAGTGAATTAGTAGGTGGTGTGAACACTGAAGCTTTCTTT

V: TRBV27
D: TRBD2
J: TRBJ2-7
size: NA
CDR3: CASSTLGTSGNEQYF
DNA: TGTGCCAGCAGTACCCTCGGGACTAGCGGTAACGAGCAGTACTTC

V: TRBV27
D: NA
J: TRBJ2-2
size: NA
CDR3: CASSELSGELFF
DNA: TGTGCCAGCAGCGAACTTTCCGGGGAGCTGTTTTTT

V: TRBV27
D: TRBD2
J: TRBJ2-5
size: NA
CDR3: CASRLAANLPETQYF
DNA: TGTGCCAGCAGACTAGCGGCCAACCTCCCAGAGACCCAGTACTTC

V: TRBV2
D: TRBD2
J: TRBJ2-1
size: NA
CDR3: CASSEGLAGVDEQFF
DNA: TGTGCCAGCAGTGAGGGTCTAGCGGGAGTGGATGAGCAGTTCTTC

V: TRBV7-6
D: NA
J: TRBJ2-1
size: NA
CDR3: CASSLGHGDFYNEQFF
DNA: TGTGCCAGCAGCTTAGGTCACGGGGACTTCTACAATGAGCAGTTCTTC

V: TRBV19
D: NA
J: TRBJ1-2
size: NA
CDR3: CASSIGGGYTF
DNA: TGTGCCAGTAGTATCGGAGGTGGCTACACCTTC

V: TRBV30
D: TRBD1
J: TRBJ2-3
size: NA
CDR3: CAWSVGQGTDTQYF
DNA: TGTGCCTGGAGCGTCGGACAGGGGACAGATACGCAGTATTTT

V: TRBV2
D: NA
J: TRBJ2-7
size: NA
CDR3: CASSEDRSSSYEQYF
DNA: TGTGCCAGCAGTGAAGACAGGAGTAGCTCCTACGAGCAGTACTTC

V: TRBV4-1
D: NA
J: TRBJ2-4
size: NA
CDR3: CASSQDVSPRNIQYF
DNA: TGCGCCAGCAGCCAAGATGTGTCCCCCAGGAACATTCAGTACTTC

V: TRBV29-1
D: NA
J: TRBJ2-7
size: NA
CDR3: CSVEEPGPVSYEQYF
DNA: TGCAGCGTTGAAGAGCCGGGACCGGTCTCCTACGAGCAGTACTTC

V: TRBV5-4
D: TRBD2
J: TRBJ2-2
size: NA
CDR3: CASSLARGWTGELFF
DNA: TGTGCCAGCAGCTTGGCGCGGGGGTGGACCGGGGAGCTGTTTTTT